Below, 9 T cell receptor beta chains from the same sample are listed, as sequenced in a study of cytomegalovirus exposure and HLA in healthy donors. In the PCR, 60 Vbeta and 13 Jbeta primers were used. Generated by immunoSEQ multiplex PCR, the TCRdb table keeps only in-frame clones and is missing some. The sample shows 90,000 to 130,000 clones, over 65% of them seen only once. Sequencing used PBMCs. These receptors all stem from a man aged 25 to 40 in good health and CMV-seropositive.

This clone was observed a handful of times. This sequence joins TRBV28 and TRBJ1-4, with D hard to call. This CDR3 comprises 13 residues. Trimming took off 6 bases at V and 4 bases at J, with 9 bases between the two ends. Germline loops: CDR1 MDHEN, CDR2 SYDVKM. CDR3 nucleotides: TGTGCCAGCAGCCCCGGGAGTAATGAAAAACTGTTTTTT. Its translation is CASSPGSNEKLFF.

The CDR3: CASSGGTGGYEQYF. In DNA, the CDR3 is TGTGCCAGCAGCGGGGGGACAGGGGGGTACGAGCAGTACTTC. This chain uses TRBV14 with TRBJ2-7; TRBD1 agrees at 11 bases. CDR3 length: 14 residues. The germline gives CDR1 SGHDN, CDR2 FVKESK. V lost 5 bases to trimming and J lost 4 bases; unmatched junction nucleotides: 4.

This rearrangement joins TRBV4-3 to TRBJ1-2; D is perhaps TRBD1 (5 bases). The ends were cut back, 4 bases at V and 0 bases at J, with 12 bases in the middle. The CDR3 totals 15 residues. The germline V gene encodes CDR1 LGHNA and CDR2 YSLEER. CDR3 in DNA: TGCGCCAGCAGCCTCCAGGGCGTCTCTAACTATGGCTACACCTTC. It encodes CASSLQGVSNYGYTF.

The V and J genes are TRBV7-2 and TRBJ1-2, with D hard to call. V was trimmed by 7 bases and J by 6 bases, leaving 12 bases between them. This CDR3 has 12 residues. Germline V gives CDR1 SGHTA, CDR2 FQGNSA. CDR3 loop: CASTPRGNGYTF. The CDR3 DNA is TGTGCCAGCACCCCCCGCGGGAATGGCTACACCTTC.

This chain uses TRBV5-1 with TRBJ2-3, with 8 bases matching TRBD2. The CDR3 is 17 amino acids. Germline V gene sequence: CDR1 SGHRS, CDR2 YFSETQ. Trimming cost V 4 bases and J 1 base; bases outside gene matches: 11. CDR3 DNA sequence: TGCGCCAGCAGCCGGGGCGTTCTTAGCGGGGGCACAGATACGCAGTATTTT. This encodes CASSRGVLSGGTDTQYF. The full variable domain, rest sourced from reference TRBV5-1 and TRBJ2-3, is KAGVTQTPRYLIKTRGQQVTLSCSPISGHRSVSWYQQTPGQGLQFLFEYFSETQRNKGNFPGRFSGRQFSNSRSEMNVSTLELGDSALYLCASSRGVLSGGTDTQYFGPGTRLTVL.

The J gene is TRBJ2-5, the V gene TRBV27; TRBD1 might be the D (6 bases). The length of the CDR3 is 17 residues. V was trimmed by 6 bases and J by 4 bases, leaving 24 bases between them. The germline V gene has CDR1 MNHEY and CDR2 SMNVEV (reference sequence). The CDR3 DNA sequence: TGTGCCAGCAGGAAGACATATACAGGGTTAGGCGTAGAGACCCAGTACTTC. Translation: CASRKTYTGLGVETQYF.

V is TRBV21-1 and J is TRBJ2-7; the DNA was not used to check the table's D call, TRBD1. TRBV21-1 is a known pseudogene. This CDR3 contains 18 residues. CDR3 bases: TGTGCCAGCAGTACCGGGACAGGGGTATTGATAAGCTCCTACGAGCAGTACTTC. This gives the protein CASSTGTGVLISSYEQYF.

In this sample, this clone turned up a few times. V and J are TRBV10-3 and TRBJ2-1; 14 nucleotides line up with TRBD2. From germline, CDR1 is ENHRY and CDR2 SYGVKD. This CDR3 comprises 14 residues. V dropped 6 bases and J dropped 9; count of bases not matched to a gene: 4. This CDR3 is CAIRETSGGAEQFF. Here the CDR3 DNA reads TGTGCCATCAGAGAGACTAGCGGGGGGGCTGAGCAGTTCTTC.

The CDR3 region has the DNA TGTGCCAGCAGCTTAGGTTTCCGCTACTCTGGAAACACCATATATTTT. Its protein product is CASSLGFRYSGNTIYF. This chain uses TRBV7-2 with TRBJ1-3; D not certain. Trimming removed 1 base at V and 0 bases at J, with 10 bases between. Germline V lookup: CDR1 SGHTA, CDR2 FQGNSA. The CDR3 is made up of 16 amino acids.